The 15 T cell receptor beta chains presented below share a single source sample, sequenced in a study of blood T cell repertoires in COVID-19. Sequenced by immunoSEQ multiplex PCR; TCRdb stores in-frame clones only, minus some. The sample lists some 270,000 clones; 85% were seen once. The source material was PBMCs or T cells enriched from blood (not recorded which). These TCRs come from a woman aged 50 to 65 who had been exposed to COVID-19.

This clone turned up a few times. The chain carries TRBV18 and TRBJ1-2; 9 bases align to TRBD1. CDR1 KGHSH and CDR2 LQKENI come from the germline V gene. CDR3 length: 11 residues. V was pared by 6 bases and J by 14 bases, with 7 bases of the junction left unmatched. For the CDR3, the DNA is TGTGCCAGCTCCCCGGGGACAGGGCTTACCTTC. This sequence encodes CASSPGTGLTF.

This clone was counted a single time. The chain links TRBV5-5 to TRBJ1-2; D is unresolved. Germline-derived CDR1 and CDR2 are SGHKS and YYEKEE (reference sequence). The CDR3 is made up of 17 amino acids. V dropped 0 bases and J dropped 4 bases, with 19 bases sitting between them. DNA of the CDR3: TGTGCCAGCAGCTTGGTACTAGTTCCGGACCTAAGCTATGGCTACACCTTC. Its protein product is CASSLVLVPDLSYGYTF.

The rearrangement joins TRBV18 to TRBJ1-1; weak D call: TRBD1 (6 bases). Trimming took 3 bases from V and 0 from J, leaving 14 bases between them. The length of the CDR3 is 16 residues. Germline assignment: CDR1 KGHSH and CDR2 LQKENI. CDR3 sequence (DNA): TGTGCCAGCTCACCCGGGGGGGGCGTTATGAACACTGAAGCTTTCTTT. It encodes CASSPGGGVMNTEAFF.

V gene TRBV30 combines with J gene TRBJ1-1; the D is unclear. The V end lost 2 bases, the J end lost 0 bases, and 4 bases lay between the germline ends. The CDR3 consists of 12 residues. Germline V CDR1 and CDR2: GTSNPN, SVGIG (reference sequence). In DNA form, the CDR3 reads TGTGCCTGGAGTTCTGTGAACACTGAAGCTTTCTTT. Protein: CAWSSVNTEAFF.

The V call is TRBV28, the J call TRBJ1-4; a possible D gene is TRBD1 (5 bases). The V gene's germline CDR1 is MDHEN and CDR2 SYDVKM. Trimming pared 1 base from V and 6 bases from J, leaving 12 bases between. CDR3 size: 15 residues. The CDR3 coding sequence is TGTGCCAGCAGTTTATTGGTTGGGGCAGATGAAAAACTGTTTTTT. This codes for CASSLLVGADEKLFF.

The chain uses TRBV7-2 and TRBJ2-6; possible D gene TRBD2, 6 bases. Germline V lookup: CDR1 SGHTA, CDR2 FQGNSA. The CDR3 consists of 18 residues. Between the trimmed V and J ends, which lost 1 base and 0 bases, there was a span of 13 bases. The CDR3 DNA sequence: TGTGCCAGCAGCTTAGTTAGCGGACGCAGCTCTGGGGCCAACGTCCTGACTTTC. Translation: CASSLVSGRSSGANVLTF. Together with reference TRBV7-2 and TRBJ2-6, the CDR3 gives the full variable domain: GAGVSQSPSNKVTEKGKDVELRCDPISGHTALYWYRQSLGQGLEFLIYFQGNSAPDKSGLPSDRFSAERTGGSVSTLTIQRTQQEDSAVYLCASSLVSGRSSGANVLTFGAGSRLTVL.

The chain links TRBV2 to TRBJ1-1, with D hard to call. Trimming removed 11 bases at V and 4 bases at J, with 20 bases between. Germline CDR1 is SNHLY and CDR2 is FYNNEI. The CDR3 is 14 amino acids. CDR3 nucleotide sequence: TGTGCCTGCGGGCGGGGAAGGGTCAGCACTGAAGCTTTCTTT. It is translated as CACGRGRVSTEAFF.

This chain joins TRBV2 and TRBJ2-7; 7 bases align to TRBD2. Trimming removed 2 bases from V and 8 bases from J; junction bases left unmatched: 9. The CDR3 length is 14 residues. Germline assignment: CDR1 SNHLY and CDR2 FYNNEI. CDR3 sequence reads: CASSESKGGAQQYF. CDR3 coding DNA: TGTGCCAGCAGTGAATCTAAGGGAGGGGCTCAGCAGTACTTC.

The J gene is TRBJ1-1, the V gene TRBV28, with D unresolved. The V end was cut by 8 bases, the J end by 10 bases, with 17 bases between. From germline, CDR1 is MDHEN and CDR2 SYDVKM. The CDR3 sequence is 12 residues long. The DNA for the CDR3 is TGTGCCAGCTTCCCCCGGGAACCGAGAGCTTTCTTT. This translates into CASFPREPRAFF.

CDR3 bases: TGTGCCAGCAGCGAAAACAGGGTCCTTTATGGCTACACCTTC. Residues: CASSENRVLYGYTF. The chain uses TRBV7-9 and TRBJ1-2, with D maybe TRBD1 (6 bases). Germline-derived CDR1 and CDR2 are SEHNR and FQNEAQ (reference sequence). The length of the CDR3 is 14 residues. Trimming took off 5 bases at V and 5 bases at J, with 15 bases between the two ends.

The chain recombines TRBV12-3 or TRBV12-4 with TRBJ1-1, with D unresolved. Trimming took 2 bases from V and 10 from J, leaving 11 bases between them. This CDR3 has 12 amino acids. CDR3 sequence: CASSLWGEIAFF. CDR3 DNA sequence: TGTGCCAGCAGTTTATGGGGAGAGATAGCTTTCTTT.

The genes are TRBV28 and TRBJ1-5; TRBD1 might be the D (5 bases). The CDR3 runs to 13 residues. Germline CDR1 and CDR2: MDHEN and SYDVKM. V lost 5 bases to trimming and J lost 2 bases, with 7 bases between them. CDR3: CASSATGNQPQHF. DNA for the CDR3: TGTGCCAGCAGTGCGACAGGCAATCAGCCCCAGCATTTT. The full variable domain, rest sourced from reference TRBV28 and TRBJ1-5, is DVKVTQSSRYLVKRTGEKVFLECVQDMDHENMFWYRQDPGLGLRLIYFSYDVKMKEKGDIPEGYSVSREKKERFSLILESASTNQTSMYLCASSATGNQPQHFGDGTRLSIL.

V is TRBV19 and J is TRBJ2-5; the match to TRBD2 covers 7 bases. Germline values: CDR1 LNHDA, CDR2 SQIVND (reference sequence). J was trimmed by 2 bases and V by 3 bases; bases with no gene match: 3. This CDR3 spans 14 amino acids. The CDR3 is CASSMGGPQETQYF. For the CDR3, the DNA is TGTGCCAGTAGTATGGGAGGGCCTCAAGAGACCCAGTACTTC.

The chain combines TRBV14 with TRBJ2-1; D gene unclear. Germline V CDR1 and CDR2: SGHDN, FVKESK. This CDR3 has 15 amino acids. The V end lost 3 bases, the J end lost 11 bases, and 20 bases lay between the germline ends. CDR3 coding DNA: TGTGCCAGCAGCCAGATCCGCCAGCCGACAATGAAGCAGTTCTTC. This encodes CASSQIRQPTMKQFF.

The rearrangement joins TRBV5-4 to TRBJ1-4; a possible D gene is TRBD1 (6 bases). Per germline, CDR1 SGHNT and CDR2 YYREEE (reference sequence). Trimming shortened V by 1 base and J by 5 bases, and 6 bases separated the two germline ends. The CDR3 totals 13 residues. The CDR3 sequence is CASSLTGNEKLFF. The CDR3 DNA reads as TGTGCCAGCAGCTTGACAGGGAATGAAAAACTGTTTTTT.